This passage covers 5 T cell receptor beta chains from one sample sequenced in a study of CD8 T cells in ankylosing spondylitis. TCRdb reanalysed the 5' RACE reads using MiXCR and keeps one entry per CDR3 protein. The sample lists approximately 100,000 distinct CDR3 sequences; about 8.5% were seen once. The sample was blood, either unsorted or a sorted T cell fraction (not recorded which). These receptor sequences come from a male donor with ankylosing spondylitis or in good health (not recorded which).

This clonotype was seen repeatedly, ten times or more. The chain combines TRBV3-1 with TRBJ2-3; 12 bases are a match to TRBD2. The J segment lost 2 bases and the V segment lost 1 base, leaving 10 bases of the junction unmatched. Germline-derived CDR1 and CDR2 are LGHDT and YNNKEL (reference sequence). The CDR3 covers 19 residues. The CDR3 is CASSQGVVTSGGFTDTQYF. In nucleotides, the CDR3 is TGTGCCAGCAGCCAAGGAGTTGTCACTAGCGGGGGGTTCACAGATACGCAGTATTTT.

V gene TRBV7-9 combines with J gene TRBJ2-1; TRBD1 matches 8 bases. The CDR3 is 15 residues long. The junction had 5 bases not matched to a gene; V was cut back by 6 bases and J by 1 base. Germline V lookup: CDR1 SEHNR, CDR2 FQNEAQ (reference sequence). CDR3 coding DNA: TGTGCCAGCAGGGACGACAGGGGATCCTACAATGAGCAGTTCTTC. This encodes CASRDDRGSYNEQFF.

This clonotype was recorded at least ten times. This chain uses TRBV12-3 or TRBV12-4 with TRBJ1-1; unclear D gene. The CDR3 spans 14 residues. V was cut by 5 bases and J by 4 bases, with 14 bases left in between. The CDR3 nucleotides read TGTGCCAGCAGTCCGCGGGTCCGCAGCACTGAAGCTTTCTTT. Its protein product is CASSPRVRSTEAFF.

This clonotype has ten or more counts. This chain joins TRBV14 and TRBJ2-2, with unresolved D. Germline values: CDR1 SGHDN, CDR2 FVKESK. Trimming removed 5 bases at V and 4 bases at J, with 8 bases between. The CDR3 has 13 amino acids. In nucleotides, the CDR3 is TGTGCCAGCAGCGAAGTGGGCACCGGGGAGCTGTTTTTT. Translated: CASSEVGTGELFF.

This clonotype was counted many times. The CDR3, as DNA: TGTGCCAGCAGGACAGATAATTCACCCCTCCACTTT. Translating gives CASRTDNSPLHF. The rearrangement links TRBV2 to TRBJ1-6; tentatively, D is TRBD1 (5 bases). The germline V gene has CDR1 SNHLY and CDR2 FYNNEI. The V end was cut by 6 bases, the J end by 5 bases, with 5 bases between. The CDR3 sequence is 12 residues long.